A selection of T cell receptor beta chains follows, all from one sample in a study of identical twins. TCRdb independently ran MiXCR on the 5' RACE reads; one entry per CDR3 protein. The sample holds 470,000 or so distinct CDR3 sequences, 24% seen once. This sample also appeared in a second study, on T cells expressing NK-cell markers.

The sequenced sample consisted of CD4+ T cells sorted from blood. These receptors were collected from a woman under 30 in good health. The CDR3 runs from the conserved cysteine through the conserved F or W. The order of the fields is D gene, J gene, V gene, clone size, CDR3 protein, CDR3 DNA. A D gene is named only where the DNA matches it firmly. Clone size is not always given. Where it is, it says once, few, many or a class for expanded clones.

d_gene: .
j_gene: TRBJ2-7
v_gene: TRBV7-2
abundance: .
CDR3aa: CASSFGSTRSYEQYF
CDR3nt: TGTGCCAGCAGCTTCGGGTCAACCCGCTCCTACGAGCAGTACTTC

d_gene: .
j_gene: TRBJ2-7
v_gene: TRBV4-3
abundance: few
CDR3aa: CASSQEPSYEQYF
CDR3nt: TGCGCCAGCAGCCAAGAACCCTCCTACGAGCAGTACTTC

d_gene: TRBD2
j_gene: TRBJ2-1
v_gene: TRBV14
abundance: few
CDR3aa: CASSHVGGGYNEQFF
CDR3nt: TGTGCCAGCAGCCATGTGGGCGGGGGCTACAATGAGCAGTTCTTC

d_gene: .
j_gene: TRBJ1-1
v_gene: TRBV10-3
abundance: few
CDR3aa: CAISSRGAGNTEAFF
CDR3nt: TGTGCCATCAGCTCCCGGGGCGCGGGGAACACTGAAGCTTTCTTT

d_gene: TRBD1
j_gene: TRBJ1-1
v_gene: TRBV19
abundance: few
CDR3aa: CASRKQGKNTEAFF
CDR3nt: TGTGCCAGTAGGAAACAGGGGAAGAACACTGAAGCTTTCTTT

d_gene: .
j_gene: TRBJ2-2
v_gene: TRBV6-1
abundance: few
CDR3aa: CASRTGGLHTGELFF
CDR3nt: TGTGCCAGCAGGACTGGGGGACTCCATACCGGGGAGCTGTTTTTT

d_gene: TRBD2
j_gene: TRBJ2-1
v_gene: TRBV3-1
abundance: few
CDR3aa: CASSQEKLAGGTYNEQFF
CDR3nt: TGTGCCAGCAGCCAAGAAAAACTAGCGGGGGGGACCTACAATGAGCAGTTCTTC

d_gene: .
j_gene: TRBJ2-5
v_gene: TRBV5-1
abundance: few
CDR3aa: CASSFSSGRETQYF
CDR3nt: TGCGCCAGCAGCTTCTCGTCCGGAAGGGAGACCCAGTACTTC

d_gene: .
j_gene: TRBJ2-7
v_gene: TRBV18
abundance: many
CDR3aa: CASSPGDHSSYEQYF
CDR3nt: TGTGCCAGCTCACCCGGGGACCATAGCTCCTACGAGCAGTACTTC

d_gene: TRBD1
j_gene: TRBJ1-1
v_gene: TRBV6-1
abundance: few
CDR3aa: CASSVGQLQKAFF
CDR3nt: TGTGCCAGCAGTGTGGGACAGCTACAGAAAGCTTTCTTT

d_gene: .
j_gene: TRBJ2-5
v_gene: TRBV24-1
abundance: few
CDR3aa: CATSDTTGNKYF
CDR3nt: TGTGCCACCAGTGATACAACCGGGAACAAATACTTC

d_gene: .
j_gene: TRBJ1-1
v_gene: TRBV29-1
abundance: few
CDR3aa: CSVSFKGTEAFF
CDR3nt: TGCAGCGTCTCTTTCAAGGGCACTGAAGCTTTCTTT

d_gene: .
j_gene: TRBJ1-5
v_gene: TRBV30
abundance: .
CDR3aa: CAWSRGRDQPQHF
CDR3nt: TGTGCCTGGAGTCGAGGGCGGGATCAGCCCCAGCATTTT

d_gene: TRBD1
j_gene: TRBJ2-5
v_gene: TRBV29-1
abundance: .
CDR3aa: CSVVQGAQETQYF
CDR3nt: TGCAGCGTTGTGCAGGGGGCCCAAGAGACCCAGTACTTC

d_gene: TRBD1
j_gene: TRBJ2-3
v_gene: TRBV29-1
abundance: few
CDR3aa: CSVEGQGRLGTDTQYF
CDR3nt: TGCAGCGTTGAAGGACAGGGGAGGCTTGGTACAGATACGCAGTATTTT

d_gene: .
j_gene: TRBJ1-2
v_gene: TRBV12-3/TRBV12-4
abundance: .
CDR3aa: CASSSGNTNYGYTF
CDR3nt: TGTGCCAGCAGCTCGGGCAATACTAACTATGGCTACACCTTC

d_gene: TRBD1
j_gene: TRBJ2-6
v_gene: TRBV12-3/TRBV12-4
abundance: .
CDR3aa: CAITGQGLYFSSGANVLTF
CDR3nt: TGTGCCATTACGGGACAGGGGCTATACTTCAGCTCTGGGGCCAACGTCCTGACTTTC

d_gene: .
j_gene: TRBJ2-5
v_gene: TRBV10-3
abundance: .
CDR3aa: CAISSGGETQYF
CDR3nt: TGTGCCATCAGTAGCGGTGGAGAGACCCAGTACTTC

d_gene: .
j_gene: TRBJ2-3
v_gene: TRBV6-5
abundance: few
CDR3aa: CASSYLDRWDTQYF
CDR3nt: TGTGCCAGCAGTTACTTAGATCGGTGGGATACGCAGTATTTT

d_gene: .
j_gene: TRBJ1-6
v_gene: TRBV5-1
abundance: few
CDR3aa: CASSIGGQPPSPLHF
CDR3nt: TGCGCCAGCAGCATCGGTGGACAGCCACCTTCACCCCTCCACTTT

d_gene: TRBD1
j_gene: TRBJ2-7
v_gene: TRBV7-2
abundance: many
CDR3aa: CASSLGGGQGTYEQYF
CDR3nt: TGTGCCAGCAGCTTAGGGGGGGGACAGGGGACCTACGAGCAGTACTTC

d_gene: TRBD1
j_gene: TRBJ1-2
v_gene: TRBV5-1
abundance: .
CDR3aa: CASSGGGGYTF
CDR3nt: TGCGCCAGCAGCGGAGGGGGCGGCTACACCTTC

d_gene: .
j_gene: TRBJ2-7
v_gene: TRBV12-3/TRBV12-4
abundance: once
CDR3aa: CASSLFGRDLSYEQYF
CDR3nt: TGTGCCAGCAGTTTATTTGGCAGGGACTTATCCTACGAGCAGTACTTC

d_gene: .
j_gene: TRBJ1-2
v_gene: TRBV20-1
abundance: .
CDR3aa: CSARFEGVGGYTF
CDR3nt: TGCAGTGCTAGGTTCGAGGGTGTCGGGGGCTACACCTTC

d_gene: .
j_gene: TRBJ2-1
v_gene: TRBV11-2
abundance: .
CDR3aa: CASSPQGASGYNEQFF
CDR3nt: TGTGCCAGCAGCCCACAGGGCGCTAGCGGTTACAATGAGCAGTTCTTC

d_gene: TRBD2
j_gene: TRBJ2-1
v_gene: TRBV7-3
abundance: .
CDR3aa: CASTPGGGVSSYNEQFF
CDR3nt: TGTGCCAGCACCCCCGGGGGGGGGGTTAGCTCCTACAATGAGCAGTTCTTC

d_gene: .
j_gene: TRBJ1-6
v_gene: TRBV5-5
abundance: few
CDR3aa: CASTTLGGNSPLHF
CDR3nt: TGTGCCAGCACCACTTTGGGGGGTAATTCACCCCTCCACTTT

d_gene: .
j_gene: TRBJ2-2
v_gene: TRBV10-3
abundance: few
CDR3aa: CAISTGTSTTGELFF
CDR3nt: TGTGCCATCAGCACCGGGACTTCAACGACCGGGGAGCTGTTTTTT

d_gene: TRBD2
j_gene: TRBJ2-4
v_gene: TRBV5-4
abundance: .
CDR3aa: CASSLPVSGSSKNIQYF
CDR3nt: TGTGCCAGCAGCTTGCCCGTTAGCGGGAGCTCCAAAAACATTCAGTACTTC

d_gene: .
j_gene: TRBJ2-2
v_gene: TRBV29-1
abundance: .
CDR3aa: CSYTRSTRELFF
CDR3nt: TGCAGCTATACAAGATCCACCAGGGAGCTGTTTTTT

d_gene: .
j_gene: TRBJ2-7
v_gene: TRBV2
abundance: .
CDR3aa: CASSESPGAYEQYF
CDR3nt: TGTGCCAGCAGTGAATCGCCGGGAGCCTACGAGCAGTACTTC

d_gene: .
j_gene: TRBJ2-2
v_gene: TRBV24-1
abundance: few
CDR3aa: CATSDLTNTGELFF
CDR3nt: TGTGCCACCAGTGATTTGACAAACACCGGGGAGCTGTTTTTT

d_gene: .
j_gene: TRBJ2-6
v_gene: TRBV9
abundance: .
CDR3aa: CASSVRGSGANVLTF
CDR3nt: TGTGCCAGCAGCGTCAGGGGCTCTGGGGCCAACGTCCTGACTTTC

d_gene: .
j_gene: TRBJ2-1
v_gene: TRBV5-5
abundance: .
CDR3aa: CASSAETEYNEQFF
CDR3nt: TGTGCCAGCAGCGCGGAGACAGAATACAATGAGCAGTTCTTC

d_gene: .
j_gene: TRBJ2-7
v_gene: TRBV20-1
abundance: few
CDR3aa: CSAKTVWDVLSF
CDR3nt: TGCAGTGCTAAGACAGTATGGGATGTTTTAAGCTTC

d_gene: TRBD1
j_gene: TRBJ2-7
v_gene: TRBV20-1
abundance: .
CDR3aa: CSASGQGASYEQYF
CDR3nt: TGCAGTGCATCCGGACAGGGGGCCTCCTACGAGCAGTACTTC

d_gene: .
j_gene: TRBJ2-2
v_gene: TRBV11-2
abundance: .
CDR3aa: CASSLDPWGRELFF
CDR3nt: TGTGCCAGCAGCTTAGACCCATGGGGCCGGGAGCTGTTTTTT

d_gene: .
j_gene: TRBJ1-1
v_gene: TRBV10-1
abundance: few
CDR3aa: CASSPLPTAEAFF
CDR3nt: TGCGCCAGCAGTCCTCTCCCGACGGCTGAAGCTTTCTTT

d_gene: .
j_gene: TRBJ1-1
v_gene: TRBV6-5
abundance: .
CDR3aa: CASSSRTERNTEAFF
CDR3nt: TGTGCCAGCAGTTCCCGGACAGAGAGGAACACTGAAGCTTTCTTT

d_gene: TRBD1
j_gene: TRBJ2-3
v_gene: TRBV7-9
abundance: .
CDR3aa: CASSLRGRWVADTQYF
CDR3nt: TGTGCCAGCAGCTTGAGGGGGCGCTGGGTGGCAGATACGCAGTATTTT